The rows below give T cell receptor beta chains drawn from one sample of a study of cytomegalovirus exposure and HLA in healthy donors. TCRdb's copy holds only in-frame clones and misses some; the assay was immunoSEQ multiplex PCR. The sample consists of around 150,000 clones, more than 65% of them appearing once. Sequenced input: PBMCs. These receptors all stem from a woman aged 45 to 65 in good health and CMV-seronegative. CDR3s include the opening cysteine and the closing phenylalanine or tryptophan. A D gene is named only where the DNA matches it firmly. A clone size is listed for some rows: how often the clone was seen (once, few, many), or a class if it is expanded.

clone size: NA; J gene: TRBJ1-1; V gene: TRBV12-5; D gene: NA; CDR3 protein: CASGLVRGSMNTEAFF; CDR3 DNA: TGTGCTAGTGGTTTGGTACGGGGTTCTATGAACACTGAAGCTTTCTTT
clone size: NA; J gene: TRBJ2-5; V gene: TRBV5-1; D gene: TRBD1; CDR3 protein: CASSSARGETQYF; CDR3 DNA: TGCGCCAGCAGCTCAGCCAGGGGGGAGACCCAGTACTTC
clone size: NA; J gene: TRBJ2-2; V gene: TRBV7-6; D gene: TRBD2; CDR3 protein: CASSLEASGGANTGELFF; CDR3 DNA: TGTGCCAGCAGCTTAGAAGCTAGCGGGGGCGCGAACACCGGGGAGCTGTTTTTT
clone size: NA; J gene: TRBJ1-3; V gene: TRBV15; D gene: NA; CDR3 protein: CATSRARGNTIYF; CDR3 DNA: TGTGCCACCAGCAGAGCTCGGGGAAACACCATATATTTT
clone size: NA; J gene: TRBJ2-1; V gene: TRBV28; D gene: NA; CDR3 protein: CASSWLRDIPYNEQFF; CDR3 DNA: TGTGCCAGCAGTTGGCTCCGGGACATTCCTTACAATGAGCAGTTCTTC
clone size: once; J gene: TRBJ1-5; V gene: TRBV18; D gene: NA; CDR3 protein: CASSPPSRSRDQPQHF; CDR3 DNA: TGTGCCAGCTCACCACCGAGCAGATCGAGGGATCAGCCCCAGCATTTT
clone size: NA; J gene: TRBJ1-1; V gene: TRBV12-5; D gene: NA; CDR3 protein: CASGKSGIIATEAFF; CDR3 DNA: TGTGCTAGTGGTAAATCGGGGATAATAGCGACTGAAGCTTTCTTT
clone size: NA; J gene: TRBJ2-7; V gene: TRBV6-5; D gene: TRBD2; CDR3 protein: CATGPLGGPDEQYF; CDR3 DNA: TGTGCCACCGGGCCTTTGGGAGGGCCGGACGAGCAGTACTTC
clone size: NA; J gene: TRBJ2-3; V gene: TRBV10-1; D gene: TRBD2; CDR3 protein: CASSESEGGLAGDTDTQYF; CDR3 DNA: TGCGCCAGCAGTGAGTCAGAGGGGGGCCTAGCGGGGGACACAGATACGCAGTATTTT
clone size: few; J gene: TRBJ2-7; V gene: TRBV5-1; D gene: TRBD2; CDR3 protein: CASTLGGGTTYEQYF; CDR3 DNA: TGCGCCAGCACTCTGGGGGGGGGTACGACCTACGAGCAGTACTTC
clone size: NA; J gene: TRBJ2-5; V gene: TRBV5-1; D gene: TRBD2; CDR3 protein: CASSLGPLAGAGETQYF; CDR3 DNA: TGCGCCAGCAGCTTGGGTCCCCTAGCGGGGGCGGGGGAGACCCAGTACTTC
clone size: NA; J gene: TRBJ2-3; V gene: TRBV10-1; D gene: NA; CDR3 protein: CASSVAIEDTQYF; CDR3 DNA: TGCGCCAGCAGTGTGGCCATCGAAGATACGCAGTATTTT
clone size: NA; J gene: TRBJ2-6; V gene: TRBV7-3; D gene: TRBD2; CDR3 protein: CASSLTLAGGLTSGANVLTF; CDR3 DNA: TGTGCCAGCAGCTTAACACTAGCGGGAGGGCTCACCTCAGGGGCCAACGTCCTGACTTTC
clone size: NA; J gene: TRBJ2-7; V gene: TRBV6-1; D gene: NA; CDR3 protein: CASSGGTRGSYEQYF; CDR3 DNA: TGTGCCAGCAGTGGAGGGACACGGGGCTCCTACGAGCAGTACTTC
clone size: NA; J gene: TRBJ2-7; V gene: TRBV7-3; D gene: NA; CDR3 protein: CASSLGTVYEQYF; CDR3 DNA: TGTGCCAGCAGCTTAGGGACTGTCTACGAGCAGTACTTC
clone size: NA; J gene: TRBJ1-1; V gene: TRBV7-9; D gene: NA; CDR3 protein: CSLGGMNTEAFF; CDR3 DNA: TGTTCCTTGGGGGGGATGAACACTGAAGCTTTCTTT
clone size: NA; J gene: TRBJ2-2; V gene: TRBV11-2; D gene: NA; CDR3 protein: CASSLIRGNTGELFF; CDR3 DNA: TGTGCCAGCAGCTTAATCCGGGGAAACACCGGGGAGCTGTTTTTT
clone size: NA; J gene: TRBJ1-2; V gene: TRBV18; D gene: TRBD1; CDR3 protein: CASSPAPGQLEGYTF; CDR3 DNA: TGTGCCAGCTCACCGGCTCCGGGACAGCTTGAAGGCTACACCTTC
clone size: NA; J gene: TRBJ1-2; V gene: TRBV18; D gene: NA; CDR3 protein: CASSPAPGWRGYTF; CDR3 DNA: TGTGCCAGCTCACCTGCCCCGGGGTGGCGGGGCTACACCTTC
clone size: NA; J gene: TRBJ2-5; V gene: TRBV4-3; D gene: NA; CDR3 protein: CASSQEGGAAGGQETQYF; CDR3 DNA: TGCGCCAGCAGCCAAGAAGGGGGAGCGGCGGGCGGGCAAGAGACCCAGTACTTC
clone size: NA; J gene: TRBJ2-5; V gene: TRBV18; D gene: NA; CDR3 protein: CASSPLASQETQYF; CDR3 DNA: TGTGCCAGCTCACCGCTAGCGTCTCAAGAGACCCAGTACTTC
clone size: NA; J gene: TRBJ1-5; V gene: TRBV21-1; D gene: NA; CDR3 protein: CASSKREGTGGSQPQHF; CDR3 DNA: TGTGCCAGCAGCAAAAGGGAAGGGACAGGGGGCTCCCAGCCCCAGCATTTT
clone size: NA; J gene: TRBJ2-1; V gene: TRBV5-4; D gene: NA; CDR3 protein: CASSPTSRTHNEQFF; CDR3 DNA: TGTGCCAGCAGCCCTACTAGCCGTACCCACAATGAGCAGTTCTTC
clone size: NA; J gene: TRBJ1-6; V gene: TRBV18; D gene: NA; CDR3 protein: CASSPSGSPLHF; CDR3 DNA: TGTGCCAGCTCACCTTCCGGTTCACCCCTCCACTTT
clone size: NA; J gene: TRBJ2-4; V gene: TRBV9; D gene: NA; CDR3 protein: CASSPLGSGASKNIQYF; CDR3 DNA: TGTGCCAGCAGCCCCCTCGGGAGTGGTGCGTCCAAAAACATTCAGTACTTC
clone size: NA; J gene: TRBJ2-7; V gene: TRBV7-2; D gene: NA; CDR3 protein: CASSPGVVTIYEQYF; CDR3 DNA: TGTGCCAGCAGCCCAGGTGTAGTCACGATTTACGAGCAGTACTTC
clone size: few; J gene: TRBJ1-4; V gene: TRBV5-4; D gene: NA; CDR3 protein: CASSLVGTNEKLFF; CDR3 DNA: TGTGCCAGCAGCTTGGTTGGCACTAATGAAAAACTGTTTTTT
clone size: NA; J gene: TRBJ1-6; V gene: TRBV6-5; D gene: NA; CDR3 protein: CASRDPGTFNSPLHF; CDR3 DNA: TGTGCCAGCAGGGACCCCGGGACATTTAATTCACCCCTCCACTTT